The 24 T cell receptor beta chains in this list originate from one sample, sequenced in a study of T cell repertoires in ileal Crohn's disease. The assay was immunoSEQ multiplex PCR, and TCRdb's table has in-frame clones only and misses some. The sample has about 2,300 clones, 93% seen once. Stated time point: inflamed ileum from the surgical specimen. The sample comprised ileal tissue. These receptor sequences come from an adult with Crohn's disease.

The gene calls are TRBV4-1 and TRBJ2-7; D may be TRBD2 (5 bases). This CDR3 contains 15 residues. CDR1 MGHRA and CDR2 YSYEKL come from the germline V gene. Trimming took 4 bases from V and 3 from J, leaving 16 bases between them. CDR3 DNA: TGCGCCAGCAGCCTGGCCCCGGGGAAAAGCTACGAGCAGTACTTC. Translating gives CASSLAPGKSYEQYF.

The chain uses TRBV6-4 and TRBJ2-2; D might be TRBD1 or TRBD2, each matching 5 bases. The CDR3 runs 13 residues. Deletions cut 8 bases from V and 1 base from J, with 8 bases between. Germline CDR1 and CDR2: MRHNA and SNTAGT. The CDR3 nucleotides read TGTGCCAGCCGGGACGGGAACACCGGGGAGCTGTTTTTT. Protein: CASRDGNTGELFF.

The rearrangement uses TRBV5-4 and TRBJ2-1, with a weak D call TRBD1 (6 bases). The CDR3 contains 16 residues. Trimming took off 4 bases at V and 2 bases at J, with 16 bases between the two ends. The germline V gene encodes CDR1 SGHNT and CDR2 YYREEE (reference sequence). CDR3 sequence: CASSNYTGFTYNEQFF. The CDR3 region has the DNA TGTGCCAGCAGCAATTACACAGGGTTTACCTACAATGAGCAGTTCTTC.

The V call is TRBV11-3, the J call TRBJ2-5, with 8 bases matching TRBD2. CDR1 SGHNT and CDR2 YENEEA come from the germline V gene. The CDR3 is made up of 15 amino acids. Trimming at V came to 5 bases and at J to 5 bases, leaving 10 bases not matched to a gene. The CDR3 DNA sequence: TGTGCCAGCAGCACCGGGACTAGAGTTAGGGAGACCCAGTACTTC. This gives the protein CASSTGTRVRETQYF.

The V and J genes are TRBV28 and TRBJ1-5; 9 positions match TRBD1. The junction had 2 bases not matched to a gene; V was cut back by 4 bases and J by 4 bases. The CDR3 length is 14 residues. Germline CDR1 reads MDHEN; CDR2 reads SYDVKM. CDR3 nucleotide sequence: TGTGCCAGCAGTTGGGACAGGGAAAATCAGCCCCAGCATTTT. Translated: CASSWDRENQPQHF.

This rearrangement joins TRBV7-9 to TRBJ2-5, with 10 bases matching TRBD1. V shed 5 bases and J 4 bases; nucleotides not matched to a gene: 10. The CDR3 sequence is 16 residues long. Germline V gene sequence: CDR1 SEHNR, CDR2 FQNEAQ (reference sequence). The CDR3 sequence is CASSPFDRGPGETQYF. CDR3 DNA: TGTGCCAGCAGCCCTTTCGACAGGGGGCCTGGAGAGACCCAGTACTTC.

This chain connects TRBV18 to TRBJ2-4, with TRBD2 matching over 12 bases. Germline loops: CDR1 KGHSH, CDR2 LQKENI. V trimming: 2 bases; J trimming: 6 bases; junction bases outside the gene matches: 5. The CDR3 is 16 residues long. The CDR3 nucleotides are TGTGCCAGCTCACCAGAGATACTAGCGGGAGGAAACATTCAGTACTTC. Translating it yields CASSPEILAGGNIQYF.

The chain is built from TRBV19 and TRBJ2-7; a possible D gene is TRBD1 (5 bases). V was trimmed by 5 bases and J by 4 bases, leaving 18 bases between them. The CDR3 has 15 amino acids. Germline loops: CDR1 LNHDA, CDR2 SQIVND (reference sequence). The CDR3 DNA follows: TGTGCCAGTAGTCCCTCCGGTTCCCGACAGTACGAGCAGTACTTC. Translated: CASSPSGSRQYEQYF.

The chain uses TRBV5-4 and TRBJ2-5; D remains ambiguous. This CDR3 has 13 residues. In germline, CDR1 is SGHNT, CDR2 YYREEE (reference sequence). Deletions cut 3 bases from V and 1 base from J, with 7 bases between. Here the CDR3 DNA reads TGTGCCAGCAGCTCGTGGAGCCAAGAGACCCAGTACTTC. The encoded protein is CASSSWSQETQYF.

CDR3 nucleotide sequence: TGTGCCAGCAGCTTGAGCTCAGCCTACGAGCAGTACTTC. This translates into CASSLSSAYEQYF. The chain carries TRBV5-5 and TRBJ2-7; unclear D gene. The V gene lost 1 base and the J gene lost 2 bases, with 7 bases spanning the gap. Germline CDR1 reads SGHKS; CDR2 reads YYEKEE (reference sequence). This CDR3 has 13 amino acids.

CDR3: CATGQGAYNEQFF. Here the CDR3 DNA reads TGTGCCACCGGACAGGGGGCCTACAATGAGCAGTTCTTC. V usage is TRBV5-6 and J usage is TRBJ2-1; the match to TRBD1 covers 10 bases. Germline CDR1 SGHDT, CDR2 YYEEEE. The J segment lost 2 bases and the V segment lost 9 bases, leaving 2 bases of the junction unmatched. This CDR3 has 13 residues.

This chain joins TRBV6-6 and TRBJ2-7; 9 positions match TRBD2. The CDR3 has 12 residues. V shed 7 bases, J shed 6 bases, and the junction held 4 bases outside the gene matches. CDR1 is MNHNY, CDR2 SVGAGI, per germline (reference sequence). This chain's CDR3 is CASNLSGSEQYF. The CDR3 DNA sequence: TGTGCCAGCAACCTTAGCGGGAGCGAGCAGTACTTC.

The V and J genes are TRBV20-1 and TRBJ2-4; maybe TRBD2 (6 bases). V shed 7 bases and J shed 10 bases, with 11 bases lying between them. The V gene's germline CDR1 is DFQATT and CDR2 SNEGSKA (reference sequence). The CDR3 is made up of 10 amino acids. CDR3 in DNA: TGCAGTGTCAAGGCGGGGATTCAGTACTTC. Protein: CSVKAGIQYF.

The genes are TRBV7-9 and TRBJ1-3; a weak D match, TRBD1 (6 bases). Germline V gives CDR1 SEHNR, CDR2 FQNEAQ (reference sequence). Trimming left V 8 bases short and J 2 bases short, with 7 bases between. The CDR3 has 12 residues. The CDR3 spells CASEGAGNTIYF. The CDR3 DNA is TGTGCCAGCGAGGGGGCTGGAAACACCATATATTTT.

V and J are TRBV7-2 and TRBJ2-3; tentative D call: TRBD2 (6 bases). V lost 2 bases to trimming and J lost 4 bases, with 19 bases between them. From germline, CDR1 is SGHTA and CDR2 FQGNSA. CDR3 size: 17 residues. The chain's CDR3 is CASSLRGSGWMADTQYF. The CDR3 DNA reads TGTGCCAGCAGCTTACGGGGGAGTGGGTGGATGGCAGATACGCAGTATTTT.

The chain has TRBV18 and TRBJ2-1; 8 bases fit TRBD2. Germline lookup yields CDR1 KGHSH and CDR2 LQKENI. V was pared by 4 bases and J by 7 bases, with 9 bases of the junction left unmatched. The CDR3 is 15 residues long. The CDR3 DNA is TGTGCCAGCTCACTCGGGACTAGTGAAAGGAATGAGCAGTTCTTC. Translated: CASSLGTSERNEQFF.

This clone was observed a handful of times. This chain joins TRBV5-1 and TRBJ2-2; the D gene is possibly TRBD1 (6 bases). This CDR3 has 15 amino acids. Germline CDR1 reads SGHRS; CDR2 reads YFSETQ. V dropped 3 bases and J dropped 5 bases, with 14 bases sitting between them. CDR3 loop: CASSSSRDITGELFF. For the CDR3, the DNA is TGCGCCAGCAGCTCGTCCCGGGACATTACCGGGGAGCTGTTTTTT.

V gene TRBV11-3 combines with J gene TRBJ1-1; the D gene is possibly TRBD1 (6 bases). The CDR3 totals 16 residues. The germline V gene has CDR1 SGHNT and CDR2 YENEEA. Trimming removed 7 bases at V and 4 bases at J, with 22 bases between. Here the CDR3 DNA reads TGTGCCAGCAAGGAGGGGGAAGTGGTTGGTAGCACTGAAGCTTTCTTT. It yields the protein CASKEGEVVGSTEAFF.

The chain uses TRBV11-3 and TRBJ2-5; D is possibly TRBD2 (5 bases). Germline V gene sequence: CDR1 SGHNT, CDR2 YENEEA. V gave up 0 bases and J gave up 5 bases, with 10 bases separating them. The CDR3 has 14 residues. CDR3 sequence reads: CASSLERVLETQYF. DNA for the CDR3: TGTGCCAGCAGCTTAGAGAGGGTTTTGGAGACCCAGTACTTC.

The V call is TRBV27, the J call TRBJ2-7, with TRBD2 matching over 13 bases. The V gene end was trimmed by 5 bases and the J gene end by 5 bases; junction bases not matched to a gene: 12. From germline, CDR1 is MNHEY and CDR2 SMNVEV (reference sequence). The CDR3 length is 17 residues. The CDR3 sequence: CASSMMWTSGSINEQYF. The CDR3 DNA sequence: TGTGCCAGCAGTATGATGTGGACTAGCGGGAGTATTAACGAGCAGTACTTC.

The chain recombines TRBV7-2 with TRBJ2-7; D gene uncertain. Germline V lookup: CDR1 SGHTA, CDR2 FQGNSA. CDR3 size: 16 residues. Trimming stripped 6 bases from V and 0 bases from J, with 18 bases between. Here the CDR3 DNA reads TGTGCCAGCAGACGCCGAGGAGACCCCACCTCCTACGAGCAGTACTTC. The encoded protein is CASRRRGDPTSYEQYF.

J is TRBJ1-6 and V is TRBV14, with TRBD1 identical over 7 bases. The CDR3 totals 16 residues. Trimming at V came to 4 bases and at J to 7 bases, leaving 10 bases not matched to a gene. Germline lookup yields CDR1 SGHDN and CDR2 FVKESK. CDR3 in amino acids: CASSPVQGSWNSPLHF. In DNA form, the CDR3 reads TGTGCCAGCAGCCCAGTACAGGGGAGTTGGAATTCACCCCTCCACTTT.

This clone was recorded only once. The chain has TRBV11-3 and TRBJ2-7; 14 bases match TRBD2. Germline CDR1 is SGHNT and CDR2 is YENEEA. The CDR3 is 19 residues long. V was pared by 5 bases and J by 5 bases, with 17 bases of the junction left unmatched. The CDR3 DNA reads as TGTGCCAGCAGCCCCTATACACGACTAGCGGGAGGGCTTTTGGACGAGCAGTACTTC. Its translation: CASSPYTRLAGGLLDEQYF.

The V call is TRBV9, the J call TRBJ2-5; D perhaps matches TRBD1 (6 bases). Trimming removed 3 bases at V and 5 bases at J, with 14 bases between. The length of the CDR3 is 14 residues. Germline V gene sequence: CDR1 SGDLS, CDR2 YYNGEE. CDR3 nucleotides: TGTGCCAGCAGCGGGGCAGGGGCTGGGGAGACCCAGTACTTC. Amino acids: CASSGAGAGETQYF.